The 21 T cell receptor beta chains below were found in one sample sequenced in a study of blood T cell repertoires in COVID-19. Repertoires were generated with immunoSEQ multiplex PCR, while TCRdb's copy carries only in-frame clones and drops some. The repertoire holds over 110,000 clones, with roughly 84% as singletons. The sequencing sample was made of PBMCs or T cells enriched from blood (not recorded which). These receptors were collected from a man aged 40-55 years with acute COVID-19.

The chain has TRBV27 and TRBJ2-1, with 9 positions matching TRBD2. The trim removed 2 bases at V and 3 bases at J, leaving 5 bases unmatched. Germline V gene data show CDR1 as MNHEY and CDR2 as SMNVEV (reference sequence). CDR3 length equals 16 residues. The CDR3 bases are TGTGCCAGCAGTTTAAGAGGGACTAGCAGCTACAATGAGCAGTTCTTC. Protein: CASSLRGTSSYNEQFF.

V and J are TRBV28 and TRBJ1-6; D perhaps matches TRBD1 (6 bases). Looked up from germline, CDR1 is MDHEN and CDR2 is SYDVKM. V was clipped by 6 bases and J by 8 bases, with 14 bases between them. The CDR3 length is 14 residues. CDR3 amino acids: CASRGGAEDSPLHF. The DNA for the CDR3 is TGTGCCAGCAGGGGGGGGGCCGAAGATTCACCCCTCCACTTT.

The CDR3 is CASSIQEGGPGKTQYF. The CDR3, as DNA: TGTGCCAGCAGCATTCAGGAGGGAGGGCCGGGGAAGACCCAGTACTTC. The V and J genes are TRBV13 and TRBJ2-5; 7 positions match TRBD2. CDR3 size: 16 residues. The V gene end was trimmed by 5 bases and the J gene end by 6 bases; junction bases not matched to a gene: 15. Per the germline V gene, CDR1 is PRHDT and CDR2 is FYEKMQ (reference sequence).

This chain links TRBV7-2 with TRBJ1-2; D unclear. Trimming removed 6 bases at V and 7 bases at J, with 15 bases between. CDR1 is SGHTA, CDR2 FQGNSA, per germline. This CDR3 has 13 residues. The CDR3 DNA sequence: TGTGCCAGCAGGGAGGCCGGGTTGGGTGGCTACACCTTC. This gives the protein CASREAGLGGYTF.

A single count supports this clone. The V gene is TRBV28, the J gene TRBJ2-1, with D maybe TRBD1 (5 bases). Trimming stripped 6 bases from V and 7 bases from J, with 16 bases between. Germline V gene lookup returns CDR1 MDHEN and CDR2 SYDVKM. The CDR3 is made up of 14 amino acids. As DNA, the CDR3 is TGTGCCAGCAGCCCTTCCGACAGATCTAATGAGCAGTTCTTC. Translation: CASSPSDRSNEQFF. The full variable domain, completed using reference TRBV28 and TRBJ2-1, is DVKVTQSSRYLVKRTGEKVFLECVQDMDHENMFWYRQDPGLGLRLIYFSYDVKMKEKGDIPEGYSVSREKKERFSLILESASTNQTSMYLCASSPSDRSNEQFFGPGTRLTVL.

CDR3 sequence reads: CASSLARSNQPQHF. CDR3 DNA sequence: TGTGCCAGCAGCTTAGCGAGGAGCAATCAGCCCCAGCATTTT. The chain has TRBV7-2 and TRBJ1-5; D remains unclear. The germline V and J ends were trimmed by 0 bases and 1 base, with 4 bases remaining between them. CDR1 and CDR2 from the germline V gene are SGHTA and FQGNSA. This CDR3 comprises 14 residues.

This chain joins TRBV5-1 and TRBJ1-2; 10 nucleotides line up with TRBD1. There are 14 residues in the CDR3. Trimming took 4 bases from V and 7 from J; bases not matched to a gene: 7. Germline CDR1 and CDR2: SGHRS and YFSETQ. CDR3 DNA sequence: TGCGCCAGCAGCCCCGGACAGGGGGAGGTTGGCTACACCTTC. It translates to CASSPGQGEVGYTF.

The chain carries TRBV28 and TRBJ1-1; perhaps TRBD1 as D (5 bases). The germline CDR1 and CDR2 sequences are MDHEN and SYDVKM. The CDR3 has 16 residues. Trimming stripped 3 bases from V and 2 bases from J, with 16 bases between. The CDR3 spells CASSFVRGAGNTEAFF. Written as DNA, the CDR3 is TGTGCCAGCAGTTTTGTCCGGGGCGCGGGAAACACTGAAGCTTTCTTT.

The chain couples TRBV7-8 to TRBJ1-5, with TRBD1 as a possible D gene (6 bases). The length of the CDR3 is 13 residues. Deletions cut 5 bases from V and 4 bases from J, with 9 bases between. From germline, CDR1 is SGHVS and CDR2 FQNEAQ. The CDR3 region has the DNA TGTGCCAGCAGCCGTGACAGGAATCAGCCCCAGCATTTT. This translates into CASSRDRNQPQHF.

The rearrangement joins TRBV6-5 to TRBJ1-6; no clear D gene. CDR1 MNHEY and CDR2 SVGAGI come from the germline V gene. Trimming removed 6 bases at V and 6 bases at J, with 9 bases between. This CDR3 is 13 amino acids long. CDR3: CASRPGSNSPLHF. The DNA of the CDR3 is TGTGCCAGCAGACCGGGAAGTAATTCACCCCTCCACTTT.

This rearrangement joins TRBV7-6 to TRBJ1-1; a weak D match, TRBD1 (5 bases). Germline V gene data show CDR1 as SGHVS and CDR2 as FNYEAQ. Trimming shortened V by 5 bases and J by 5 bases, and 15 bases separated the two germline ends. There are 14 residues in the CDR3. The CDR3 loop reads CASSMGGVNTEAFF. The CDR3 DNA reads TGTGCCAGCAGCATGGGGGGGGTAAATACTGAAGCTTTCTTT. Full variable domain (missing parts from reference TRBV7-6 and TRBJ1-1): GAGVSQSPRYKVTKRGQDVALRCDPISGHVSLYWYRQALGQGPEFLTYFNYEAQQDKSGLPNDRFSAERPEGSISTLTIQRTEQRDSAMYRCASSMGGVNTEAFFGQGTRLTVV.

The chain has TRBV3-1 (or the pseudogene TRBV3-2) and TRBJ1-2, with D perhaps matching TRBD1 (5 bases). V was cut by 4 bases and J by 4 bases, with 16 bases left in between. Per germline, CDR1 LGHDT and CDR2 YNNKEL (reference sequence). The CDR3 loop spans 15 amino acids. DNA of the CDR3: TGTGCCAGCAGCCCGAAAGCCGGGACTGGCTATGGCTACACCTTC. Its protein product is CASSPKAGTGYGYTF.

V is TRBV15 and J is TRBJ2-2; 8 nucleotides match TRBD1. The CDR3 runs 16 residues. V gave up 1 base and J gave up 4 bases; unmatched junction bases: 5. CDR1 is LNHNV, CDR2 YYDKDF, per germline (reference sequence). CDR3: CATSRGQGALTGELFF. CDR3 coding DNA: TGTGCCACCAGCAGAGGTCAGGGGGCTCTCACCGGGGAGCTGTTTTTT.

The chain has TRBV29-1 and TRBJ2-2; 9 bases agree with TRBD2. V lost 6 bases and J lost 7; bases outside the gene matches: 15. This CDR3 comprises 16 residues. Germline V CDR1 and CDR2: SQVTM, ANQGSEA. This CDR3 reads CSVPNLSGRSGGELFF. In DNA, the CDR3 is TGCAGCGTCCCTAACCTTAGCGGGAGATCTGGCGGGGAGCTGTTTTTT.

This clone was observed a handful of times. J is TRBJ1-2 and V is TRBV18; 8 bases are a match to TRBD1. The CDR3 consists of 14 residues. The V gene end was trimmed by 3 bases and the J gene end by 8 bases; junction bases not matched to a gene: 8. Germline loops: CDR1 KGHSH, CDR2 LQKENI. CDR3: CASSPDGQGSGYTF. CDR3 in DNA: TGTGCCAGCTCACCGGATGGACAGGGTTCCGGCTACACCTTC.

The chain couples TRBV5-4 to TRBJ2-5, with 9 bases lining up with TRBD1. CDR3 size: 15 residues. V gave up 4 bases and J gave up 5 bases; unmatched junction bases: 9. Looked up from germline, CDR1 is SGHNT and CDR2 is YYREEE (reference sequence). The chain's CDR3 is CASSLPGQGGETQYF. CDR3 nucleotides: TGTGCCAGCAGCCTCCCGGGACAGGGAGGGGAGACCCAGTACTTC.

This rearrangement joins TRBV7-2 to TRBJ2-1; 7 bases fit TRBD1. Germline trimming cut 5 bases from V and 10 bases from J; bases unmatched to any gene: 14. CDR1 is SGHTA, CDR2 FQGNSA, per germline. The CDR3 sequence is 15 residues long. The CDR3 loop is CASSRRDSAPREQFF. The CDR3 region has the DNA TGTGCCAGCAGCCGCCGGGACAGCGCACCGAGGGAGCAGTTCTTC.

CDR3 DNA: TGTGCCAGTAGTATGGCGTCCGGGACTAGCGGACTCACAGATACGCAGTATTTT. Protein sequence: CASSMASGTSGLTDTQYF. The rearrangement uses TRBV19 and TRBJ2-3; 11 bases are shared with TRBD2. The CDR3 totals 18 residues. The junction had 10 bases not matched to a gene; V was cut back by 3 bases and J by 2 bases. Per the germline V gene, CDR1 is LNHDA and CDR2 is SQIVND (reference sequence).

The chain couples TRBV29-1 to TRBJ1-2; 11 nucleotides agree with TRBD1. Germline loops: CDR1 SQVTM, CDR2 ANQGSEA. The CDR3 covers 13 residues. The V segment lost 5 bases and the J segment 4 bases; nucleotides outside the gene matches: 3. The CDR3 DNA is TGCAGCGTTAGGACAGGGGGCGGCTATGGCTACACCTTC. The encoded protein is CSVRTGGGYGYTF. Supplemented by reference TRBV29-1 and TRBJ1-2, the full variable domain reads SAVISQKPSRDICQRGTSLTIQCQVDSQVTMMFWYRQQPGQSLTLIATANQGSEATYESGFVIDKFPISRPNLTFSTLTVSNMSPEDSSIYLCSVRTGGGYGYTFGSGTRLTVV.

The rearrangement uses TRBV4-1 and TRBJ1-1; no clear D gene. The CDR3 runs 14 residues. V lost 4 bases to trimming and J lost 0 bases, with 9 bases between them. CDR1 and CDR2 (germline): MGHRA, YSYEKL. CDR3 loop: CASSRGTMNTEAFF. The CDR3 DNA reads TGCGCCAGCAGCCGCGGAACTATGAACACTGAAGCTTTCTTT.

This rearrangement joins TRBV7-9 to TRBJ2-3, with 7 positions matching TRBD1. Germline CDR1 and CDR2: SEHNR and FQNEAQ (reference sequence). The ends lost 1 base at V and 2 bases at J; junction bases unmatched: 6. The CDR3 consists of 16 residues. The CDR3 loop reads CASSLDRDRYTDTQYF. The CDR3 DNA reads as TGTGCCAGCAGCTTAGATCGGGACAGATACACAGATACGCAGTATTTT.